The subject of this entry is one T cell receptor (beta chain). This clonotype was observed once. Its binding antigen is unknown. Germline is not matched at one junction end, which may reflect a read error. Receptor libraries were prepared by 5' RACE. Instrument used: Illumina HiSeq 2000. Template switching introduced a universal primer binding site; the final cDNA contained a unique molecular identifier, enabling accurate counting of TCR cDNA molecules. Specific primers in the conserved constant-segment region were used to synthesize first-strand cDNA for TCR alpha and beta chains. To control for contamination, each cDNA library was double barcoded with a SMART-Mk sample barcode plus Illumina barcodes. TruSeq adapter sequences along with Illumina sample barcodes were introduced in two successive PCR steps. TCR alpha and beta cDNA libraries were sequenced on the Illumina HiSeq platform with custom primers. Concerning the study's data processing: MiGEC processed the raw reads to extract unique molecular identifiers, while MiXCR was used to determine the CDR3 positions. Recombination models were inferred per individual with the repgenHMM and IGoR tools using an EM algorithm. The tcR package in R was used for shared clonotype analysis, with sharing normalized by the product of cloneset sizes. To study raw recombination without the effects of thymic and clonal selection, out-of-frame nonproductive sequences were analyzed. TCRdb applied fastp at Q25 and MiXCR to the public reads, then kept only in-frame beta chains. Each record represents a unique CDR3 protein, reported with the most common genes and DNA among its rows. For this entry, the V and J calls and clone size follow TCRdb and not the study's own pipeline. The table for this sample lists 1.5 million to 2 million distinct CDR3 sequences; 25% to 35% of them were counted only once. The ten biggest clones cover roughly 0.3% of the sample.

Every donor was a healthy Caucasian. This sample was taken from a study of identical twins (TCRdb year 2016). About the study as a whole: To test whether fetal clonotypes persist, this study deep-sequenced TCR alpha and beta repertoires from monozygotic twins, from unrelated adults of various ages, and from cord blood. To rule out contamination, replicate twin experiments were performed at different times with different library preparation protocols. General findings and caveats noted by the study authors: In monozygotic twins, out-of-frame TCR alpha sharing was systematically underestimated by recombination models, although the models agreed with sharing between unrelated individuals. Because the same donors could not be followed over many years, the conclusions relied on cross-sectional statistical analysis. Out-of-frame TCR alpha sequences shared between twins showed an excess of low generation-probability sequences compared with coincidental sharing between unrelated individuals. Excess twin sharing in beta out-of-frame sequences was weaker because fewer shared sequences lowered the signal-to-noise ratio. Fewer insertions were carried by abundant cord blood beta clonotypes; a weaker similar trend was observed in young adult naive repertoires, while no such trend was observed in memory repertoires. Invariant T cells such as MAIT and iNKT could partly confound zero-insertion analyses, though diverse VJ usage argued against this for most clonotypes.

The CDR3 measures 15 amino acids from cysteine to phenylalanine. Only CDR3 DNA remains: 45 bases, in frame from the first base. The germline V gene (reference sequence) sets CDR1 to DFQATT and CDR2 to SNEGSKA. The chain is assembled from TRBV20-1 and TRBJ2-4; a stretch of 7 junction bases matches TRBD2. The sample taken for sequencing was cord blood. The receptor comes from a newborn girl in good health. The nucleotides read TGCGGTGCTAGAGATGGGAGGGCAGCCAAAAGCATTCAGTACTTC. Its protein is CGARDGRAAKSIQYF.